This TCR beta chain was documented in a study of cytomegalovirus exposure and HLA in healthy donors. The CDR3 has 17 residues. Germline loops: CDR1 LGHNA, CDR2 YNFKEQ. V was clipped by 0 bases and J by 8 bases; unmatched bases: 10. It was with 60 Vbeta and 13 Jbeta primers that the PCR ran. Assay used: immunoSEQ multiplex PCR; TCRdb lists only in-frame clones, some missing. The data show roughly 80,000 clones, 81% seen once. This receptor was identified in a woman in her 30s in good health and CMV-seronegative. The sample consisted of PBMCs. V and J are TRBV4-2 and TRBJ2-1; 10 bases fit TRBD2. The CDR3: CASSQDRELAGWYEQFF. The CDR3 DNA reads TGTGCCAGCAGCCAAGATCGAGAACTAGCGGGATGGTATGAGCAGTTCTTC.